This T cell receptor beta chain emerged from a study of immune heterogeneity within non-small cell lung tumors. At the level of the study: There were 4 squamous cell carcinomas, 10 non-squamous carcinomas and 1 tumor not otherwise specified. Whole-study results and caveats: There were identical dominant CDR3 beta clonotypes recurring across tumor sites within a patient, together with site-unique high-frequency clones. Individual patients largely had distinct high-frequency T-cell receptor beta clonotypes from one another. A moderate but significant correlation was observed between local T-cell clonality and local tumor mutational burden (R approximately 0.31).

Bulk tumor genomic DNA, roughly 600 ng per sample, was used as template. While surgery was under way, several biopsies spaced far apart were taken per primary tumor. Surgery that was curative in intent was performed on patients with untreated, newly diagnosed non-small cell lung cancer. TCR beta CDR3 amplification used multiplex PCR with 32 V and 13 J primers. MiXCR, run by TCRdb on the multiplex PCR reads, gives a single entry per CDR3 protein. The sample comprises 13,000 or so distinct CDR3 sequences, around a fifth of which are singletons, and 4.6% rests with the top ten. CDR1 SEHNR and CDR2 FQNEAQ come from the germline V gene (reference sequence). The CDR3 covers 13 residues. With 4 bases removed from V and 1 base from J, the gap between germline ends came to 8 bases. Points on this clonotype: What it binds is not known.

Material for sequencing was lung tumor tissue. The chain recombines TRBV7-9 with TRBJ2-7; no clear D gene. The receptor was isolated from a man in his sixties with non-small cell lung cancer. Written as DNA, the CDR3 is TGTGCCAGCAGCTCTCACCGGTCCTACGAGCAGTACTTC. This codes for CASSSHRSYEQYF.